These 17 T cell receptor beta chains were all obtained from the same sample, sequenced in a study of monozygotic twins with inflammatory bowel disease. TCRdb re-analyzed the 5' RACE reads; it lists each CDR3 protein once, without DNA. The sample totals 90,000 to 110,000 distinct CDR3 sequences. The sequenced sample consisted of blood. These receptors originate from a human donor with ulcerative colitis or Crohn's disease, or a healthy co-twin of an affected twin (not recorded which).

The CDR3 protein is CASSGIGGASYNEQFF. The V call is TRBV12-3 or TRBV12-4, the J call TRBJ2-1; TCRdb proposes TRBD2, but this gene call is untestable without DNA. The CDR3 loop spans 16 amino acids.

The J gene is TRBJ1-6, the V gene TRBV5-1. Germline loops: CDR1 SGHRS, CDR2 YFSETQ. The CDR3 is 17 amino acids. This chain's CDR3 is CASSAEPGPTTGSPLHF. Full variable domain (outside the CDR3, taken from reference TRBV5-1 and TRBJ1-6): KAGVTQTPRYLIKTRGQQVTLSCSPISGHRSVSWYQQTPGQGLQFLFEYFSETQRNKGNFPGRFSGRQFSNSRSEMNVSTLELGDSALYLCASSAEPGPTTGSPLHFGNGTRLTVT.

The rearrangement uses TRBV28 and TRBJ2-3. Germline assignment: CDR1 MDHEN and CDR2 SYDVKM. This CDR3 is built from 14 residues. The CDR3 loop reads CASSLSGEPDTQYF. The full variable domain, completed using reference TRBV28 and TRBJ2-3, is DVKVTQSSRYLVKRTGEKVFLECVQDMDHENMFWYRQDPGLGLRLIYFSYDVKMKEKGDIPEGYSVSREKKERFSLILESASTNQTSMYLCASSLSGEPDTQYFGPGTRLTVL.

The chain has TRBV5-1 and TRBJ1-1; no DNA is available, so the TRBD1 call from TCRdb remains unchecked. The germline V gene encodes CDR1 SGHRS and CDR2 YFSETQ. The CDR3 is 13 residues long. The CDR3 reads CASSRDRDTEAFF.

This chain joins TRBV20-1 and TRBJ2-7; the D gene TCRdb calls, TRBD2, cannot be checked with no DNA. Per the germline V gene, CDR1 is DFQATT and CDR2 is SNEGSKA (reference sequence). The CDR3 loop spans 16 amino acids. CDR3 amino acids: CSARVGWRGGFYEQYF.

V and J are TRBV15 and TRBJ1-2; TCRdb's assignment of TRBD1 cannot be checked, as there is no DNA. CDR3 length equals 15 residues. The germline gives CDR1 LNHNV, CDR2 YYDKDF (reference sequence). This chain's CDR3 is CATSRARGTGDGYTF.

The chain combines TRBV19 with TRBJ1-4. Germline CDR1 reads LNHDA; CDR2 reads SQIVND (reference sequence). The CDR3 contains 14 residues. The CDR3 sequence: CASSIVAEQEKLFF.

The chain links TRBV4-2 to TRBJ2-7; the TRBD1 assignment by TCRdb is unverifiable without DNA. Germline CDR1 and CDR2: LGHNA and YNFKEQ. This CDR3 is built from 19 residues. The CDR3 sequence: CASSPTPGQWGNSIYEQYF.

The chain joins TRBV24-1 to TRBJ2-1; TCRdb names TRBD1, which stays unverified in the absence of DNA. CDR1 is KGHDR and CDR2 is SFDVKD in the germline V gene. The CDR3 has 15 amino acids. The CDR3 here is CATSDPGTGDNEQFF.

V is TRBV19 and J is TRBJ1-5; checking the TCRdb D call of TRBD1 is not possible without DNA. The V gene's germline CDR1 is LNHDA and CDR2 SQIVND (reference sequence). The CDR3 is 15 residues long. CDR3 sequence reads: CASTPQVAGNQPQHF.

This chain uses TRBV28 with TRBJ2-7. Per germline, CDR1 MDHEN and CDR2 SYDVKM. The CDR3 totals 13 residues. The CDR3 sequence: CASSALGSYEQYF.

V and J are TRBV7-8 and TRBJ2-2; without DNA, the TCRdb call of TRBD1 cannot be checked. There are 16 residues in the CDR3. Looked up from germline, CDR1 is SGHVS and CDR2 is FQNEAQ. The CDR3: CASSSNPQGNQGELFF.

The chain has TRBV7-2 and TRBJ2-1; absent DNA, TCRdb's TRBD1 call cannot be checked. The CDR3 runs 15 residues. Germline V gene lookup returns CDR1 SGHTA and CDR2 FQGNSA. The CDR3 reads CASSRDRGIYNEQFF.

This chain uses TRBV6-1 with TRBJ2-7. Germline V gene lookup returns CDR1 MNHNS and CDR2 SASEGT. The CDR3 totals 16 residues. The chain's CDR3 is CASSEARPRSSYEQYF.

The V call is TRBV7-2, the J call TRBJ1-1. The CDR3 is 14 amino acids. Per germline, CDR1 SGHTA and CDR2 FQGNSA. Here the CDR3 reads CASSWNGAVTEAFF. The variable domain in full, completed from reference TRBV7-2 and TRBJ1-1, reads GAGVSQSPSNKVTEKGKDVELRCDPISGHTALYWYRQSLGQGLEFLIYFQGNSAPDKSGLPSDRFSAERTGGSVSTLTIQRTQQEDSAVYLCASSWNGAVTEAFFGQGTRLTVV.

The chain uses TRBV9 and TRBJ2-3; checking the TCRdb D call of TRBD1 is not possible without DNA. The CDR3 totals 18 residues. CDR1 and CDR2 (germline): SGDLS, YYNGEE. The CDR3 loop is CASSIGWGTGTDTDTQYF.

The genes are TRBV20-1 and TRBJ2-7; TCRdb's D call, TRBD1, is unchecked because there is no DNA. The CDR3 covers 13 residues. Looked up from germline, CDR1 is DFQATT and CDR2 is SNEGSKA (reference sequence). The CDR3 spells CSARRGQNYEQYF.